This record looks at one T cell receptor (beta chain) sequence and its context. Authors' data handling: It was from reference gene primer amplification that nucleated cell counts were estimated. Some clones are missing from TCRdb's copy, which holds only in-frame ones; the method was immunoSEQ multiplex PCR. From that table come the V and J calls and clone size; the DNA was used to work out D and trimming. Of tens of thousands of clones in the sample, 82% were seen once. This sample is drawn from a study of blood T cell repertoires in COVID-19. Background on the study: Spain, Italy and the United States supplied samples that represented acute and convalescent COVID-19. The analysed material was cDNA or gDNA that came from T cells, B-cell-depleted T cells, or PBMCs.

The J segment lost 0 bases and the V segment lost 6 bases, leaving 9 bases of the junction unmatched. Germline V gene data show CDR1 as SQVTM and CDR2 as ANQGSEA. The CDR3 is 15 residues long. V usage is TRBV29-1 and J usage is TRBJ2-7; 9 bases agree with TRBD2. The sample comprised peripheral blood. The sequence came from a human donor in a cohort sampled during active COVID-19. CDR3 in amino acids: CSVSGGYDSSYEQYF. As DNA, the CDR3 is TGCAGCGTGAGCGGGGGGTACGATAGCTCCTACGAGCAGTACTTC.